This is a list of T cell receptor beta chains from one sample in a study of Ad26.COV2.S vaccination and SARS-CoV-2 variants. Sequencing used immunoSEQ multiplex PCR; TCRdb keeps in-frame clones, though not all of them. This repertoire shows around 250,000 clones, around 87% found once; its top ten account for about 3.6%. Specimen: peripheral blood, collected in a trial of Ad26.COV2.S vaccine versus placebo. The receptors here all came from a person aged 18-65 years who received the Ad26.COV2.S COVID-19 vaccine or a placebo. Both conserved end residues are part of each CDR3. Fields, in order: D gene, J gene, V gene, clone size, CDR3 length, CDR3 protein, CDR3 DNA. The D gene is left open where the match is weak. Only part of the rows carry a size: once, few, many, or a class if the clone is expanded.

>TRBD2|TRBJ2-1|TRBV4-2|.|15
CASSQGSSGDNEQFF
TGTGCCAGCAGCCAAGGGTCTAGCGGGGACAATGAGCAGTTCTTC
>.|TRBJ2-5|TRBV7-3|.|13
CASSLMEQETQYF
TGTGCCAGCAGCTTAATGGAACAAGAGACCCAGTACTTC
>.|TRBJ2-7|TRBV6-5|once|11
CASRQYYEQYF
TGTGCCAGCAGACAGTACTACGAGCAGTACTTC
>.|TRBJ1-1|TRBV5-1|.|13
CASSLAGATEAFF
TGCGCCAGCAGCTTGGCGGGGGCCACTGAAGCTTTCTTT
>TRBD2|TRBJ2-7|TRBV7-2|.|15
CASSLLGGVSYEQYF
TGTGCCAGCAGCTTATTGGGGGGGGTCTCCTACGAGCAGTACTTC
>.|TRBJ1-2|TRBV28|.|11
CAIWEGDGYTF
TGTGCCATTTGGGAGGGGGATGGCTACACCTTC
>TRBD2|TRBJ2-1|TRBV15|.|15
CATSRPASSGDQQFF
TGTGCCACCAGCAGGCCCGCTTCTAGCGGGGACCAGCAGTTCTTC
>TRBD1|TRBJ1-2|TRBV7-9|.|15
CASSPGQGAVDGYTF
TGTGCCAGCAGCCCAGGACAGGGGGCGGTGGATGGCTACACCTTC
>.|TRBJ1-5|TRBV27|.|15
CASSLDNSENQPQHF
TGTGCCAGCAGTTTAGATAATTCAGAAAATCAGCCCCAGCATTTT
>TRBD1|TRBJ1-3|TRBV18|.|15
CASSPSGQGSNTIYF
TGTGCCAGCTCACCTTCGGGACAGGGGTCAAACACCATATATTTT
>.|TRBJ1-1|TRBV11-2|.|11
CASREGSEAFF
TGTGCCAGCAGGGAGGGGAGCGAAGCTTTCTTT
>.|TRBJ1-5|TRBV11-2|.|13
CASQTQWDQPQHF
TGTGCCAGTCAGACACAGTGGGATCAGCCCCAGCATTTT
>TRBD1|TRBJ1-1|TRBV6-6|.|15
CASSPRTGKNTEAFF
TGTGCCAGCAGTCCTCGGACAGGAAAGAACACTGAAGCTTTCTTT
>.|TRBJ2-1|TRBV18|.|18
CASSPSPGAGPLYNEQFF
TGTGCCAGCTCACCCTCACCGGGGGCGGGGCCCCTTTACAATGAGCAGTTCTTC
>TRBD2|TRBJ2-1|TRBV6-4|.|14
CASSVTSVGNEQFF
TGTGCCAGCAGTGTGACTAGCGTGGGTAATGAGCAGTTCTTC
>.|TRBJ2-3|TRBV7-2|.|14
CASSLATLEDTQYF
TGTGCCAGCAGCTTAGCAACCTTAGAGGATACGCAGTATTTT
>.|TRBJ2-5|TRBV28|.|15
CASSTGPPYQETQYF
TGTGCCAGCAGTACCGGGCCGCCTTACCAAGAGACCCAGTACTTC
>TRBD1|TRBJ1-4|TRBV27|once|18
CASSRIAGGGATNEKLFF
TGTGCCAGCAGTCGGATCGCAGGGGGCGGGGCGACTAATGAAAAACTGTTTTTT
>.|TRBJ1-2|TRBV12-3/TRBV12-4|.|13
CASSPGGTLGYTF
TGTGCCAGCAGTCCCGGAGGGACGTTAGGCTACACCTTC
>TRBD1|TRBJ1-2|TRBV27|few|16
CASRSGTGGSWGGYTF
TGTGCCAGCAGATCCGGGACAGGGGGCAGTTGGGGAGGCTACACCTTC
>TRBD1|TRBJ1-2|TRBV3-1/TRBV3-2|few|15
CASSVRQGGDYGYTF
TGTGCCAGCAGCGTCCGACAGGGAGGGGACTATGGCTACACCTTC
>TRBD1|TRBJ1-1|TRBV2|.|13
CASRADRGLEAFF
TGTGCCAGCAGGGCCGACAGGGGCCTTGAAGCTTTCTTT
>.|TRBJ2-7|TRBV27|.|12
CASGRNSYEQYF
TGTGCCAGCGGTAGGAACTCCTACGAGCAGTACTTC
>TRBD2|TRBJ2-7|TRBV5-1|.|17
CASTRGLAGGSSYEQYF
TGCGCCAGCACCAGGGGACTAGCGGGGGGCTCCTCCTACGAGCAGTACTTC
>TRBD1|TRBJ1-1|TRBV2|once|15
CASSGRQGMDTEAFF
TGTGCCAGCAGTGGGAGACAGGGGATGGACACTGAAGCTTTCTTT
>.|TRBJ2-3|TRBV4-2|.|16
CASSQGTLPSTDTQYF
TGTGCCAGCAGCCAAGGGACCCTTCCTAGCACAGATACGCAGTATTTT
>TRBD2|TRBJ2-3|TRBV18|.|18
CASSPTPSEAGGTDTQYF
TGTGCCAGCTCACCGACCCCCAGCGAGGCGGGGGGCACAGATACGCAGTATTTT
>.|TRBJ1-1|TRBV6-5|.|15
CASTLSPRGDTEAFF
TGTGCCAGCACCCTAAGTCCTAGGGGGGACACTGAAGCTTTCTTT
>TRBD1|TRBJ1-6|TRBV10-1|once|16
CASSEKIRGPDSPLHF
TGCGCCAGCAGTGAGAAAATTAGGGGGCCGGATTCACCCCTCCACTTT
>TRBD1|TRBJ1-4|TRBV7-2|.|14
CASSLAQGRRKLFF
TGTGCCAGCAGCTTAGCACAGGGGAGGCGAAAACTGTTTTTT
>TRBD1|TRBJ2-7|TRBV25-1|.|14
CASGDRGLSYEQYF
TGTGCCAGCGGGGACAGGGGTCTATCCTACGAGCAGTACTTC
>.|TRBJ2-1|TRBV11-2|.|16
CASSLAGSDTYNEQFF
TGTGCCAGCAGCTTAGCCGGGAGTGACACCTACAATGAGCAGTTCTTC
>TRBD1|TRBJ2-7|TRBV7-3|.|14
CASSEHRGPYEQYF
TGTGCCAGCAGCGAACACAGGGGCCCCTACGAGCAGTACTTC
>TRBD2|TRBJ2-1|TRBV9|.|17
CASSVPQAGGPSDEQFF
TGTGCCAGCAGCGTACCTCAAGCGGGAGGGCCTTCGGATGAGCAGTTCTTC
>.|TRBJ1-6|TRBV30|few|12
CAWSVEGSPLHF
TGTGCCTGGAGTGTAGAGGGTTCACCCCTCCACTTT
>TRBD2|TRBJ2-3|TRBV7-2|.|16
CASSLLAASSTDTQYF
TGTGCCAGCAGCCTACTAGCGGCTTCTAGCACAGATACGCAGTATTTT
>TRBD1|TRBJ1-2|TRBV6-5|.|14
CASSRRQGSYGYTF
TGTGCCAGCAGCCGACGACAGGGAAGCTATGGCTACACCTTC
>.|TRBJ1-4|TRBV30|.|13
CALVVMSHEKLFF
TGTGCCCTGGTGGTCATGAGTCATGAAAAACTGTTTTTT
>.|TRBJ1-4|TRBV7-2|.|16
CASSPGGGGLREKLFF
TGTGCCAGCAGCCCTGGTGGTGGGGGCTTAAGGGAAAAACTGTTTTTT
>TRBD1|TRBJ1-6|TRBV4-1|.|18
CASSQDRRGGLGNSPLHF
TGCGCCAGCAGCCAAGACCGCAGGGGGGGGTTGGGCAATTCACCCCTCCACTTT
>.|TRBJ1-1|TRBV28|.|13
CASKEGALAPAFF
TGTGCCAGCAAGGAGGGCGCTTTGGCGCCGGCTTTCTTT
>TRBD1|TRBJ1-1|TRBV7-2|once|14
CASSTGGSNTEAFF
TGTGCCAGCAGCACAGGGGGCTCCAACACTGAAGCTTTCTTT
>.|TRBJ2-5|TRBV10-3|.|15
CAISDLPGTQETQYF
TGTGCCATCAGTGATCTTCCGGGCACTCAAGAGACCCAGTACTTC
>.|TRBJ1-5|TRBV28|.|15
CASTHGGNSNQPQHF
TGTGCCAGCACTCACGGGGGGAATAGCAATCAGCCCCAGCATTTT
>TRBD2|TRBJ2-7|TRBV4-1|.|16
CASSPTGTSLKAEQYF
TGCGCCAGCAGCCCTACGGGGACTAGCCTAAAGGCGGAGCAGTACTTC
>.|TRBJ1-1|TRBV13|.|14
CASSSPPGNTEAFF
TGTGCCAGCAGCTCCCCTCCCGGGAACACTGAAGCTTTCTTT
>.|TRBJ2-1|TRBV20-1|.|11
CSARGANEQFF
TGCAGTGCTAGAGGGGCCAATGAGCAGTTCTTC
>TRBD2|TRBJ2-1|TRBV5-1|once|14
CASSHGLAGAEQFF
TGCGCCAGCAGCCACGGACTAGCGGGAGCTGAGCAGTTCTTC
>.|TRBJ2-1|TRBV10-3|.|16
CAISEASQSSYNEQFF
TGTGCCATCAGTGAGGCCAGTCAGAGCTCCTACAATGAGCAGTTCTTC
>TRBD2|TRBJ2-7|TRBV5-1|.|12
CASRSGGPEQYF
TGCGCCAGCCGGAGCGGGGGACCCGAGCAGTACTTC
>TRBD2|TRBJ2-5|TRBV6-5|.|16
CASSSHLAAYQETQYF
TGTGCCAGCAGTTCCCATCTAGCGGCCTACCAAGAGACCCAGTACTTC
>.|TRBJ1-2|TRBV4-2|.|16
CASSQDLNGANYGYTF
TGTGCCAGCAGCCAAGATCTGAACGGGGCTAACTATGGCTACACCTTC
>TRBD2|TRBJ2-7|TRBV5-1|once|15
CASSPTSGSVYEQYF
TGCGCCAGCAGCCCTACTAGCGGGAGCGTCTACGAGCAGTACTTC